The rows below give T cell receptor beta chains drawn from one sample of a study of cytomegalovirus exposure and HLA in healthy donors. Method: immunoSEQ multiplex PCR; TCRdb's copy keeps in-frame clones and lacks some. Of around 83,000 clones detected, about 77% appear once; the ten largest clones hold 4.4%. Source material: PBMCs. The receptors derive from a male donor in good health and CMV-seropositive. The CDR3 runs from the conserved cysteine through the conserved F or W. D genes are given only for firm matches. The size entry is marked missing in some rows and otherwise reads once, few, many or a size class.

length	V	D	J	size	DNA	CDR3
15	TRBV4-2	TRBD2	TRBJ2-1	NA	TGTGCCAGCAGCCGCCTAGCGGGGGCCAACAATGAGCAGTTCTTC	CASSRLAGANNEQFF
17	TRBV19	TRBD1	TRBJ2-1	few	TGTGCCAGTAGTATTGGAGTTCCGGCAGGGGGATTGGGTGAGCAGTTCTTC	CASSIGVPAGGLGEQFF
14	TRBV5-1	NA	TRBJ2-7	NA	TGCGCCAGCAGCGCCCTCGGGAGCTCCTACGAGCAGTACTTC	CASSALGSSYEQYF
16	TRBV11-2	TRBD1	TRBJ1-1	NA	TGTGCCAGCATCAAGGGGTGGGGACAGGGGCCCACTGAAGCTTTCTTT	CASIKGWGQGPTEAFF
16	TRBV5-8	TRBD1	TRBJ1-4	NA	TGTGCCAGCGGTCCCGGGACAGGGTCTACTAATGAAAAACTGTTTTTT	CASGPGTGSTNEKLFF
14	TRBV7-6	NA	TRBJ2-5	NA	TGTGCCAGCAGCTTAGGGGGCCGCCAAGAGACCCAGTACTTC	CASSLGGRQETQYF
16	TRBV27	TRBD1	TRBJ2-7	NA	TGTGCCAGCAGTTTACGAGGGGGCAAGAGCTCCTACGAGCAGTACTTC	CASSLRGGKSSYEQYF
13	TRBV7-6	NA	TRBJ1-5	NA	TGTGCCAGCAGCTTATCCTCTCATCAGCCCCAGCATTTT	CASSLSSHQPQHF
16	TRBV11-3	TRBD2	TRBJ2-5	NA	TGTGCCAGCAGCTCGGGTGGGGTAGCGGGGAGGGAGACCCAGTACTTC	CASSSGGVAGRETQYF
16	TRBV7-2	TRBD2	TRBJ2-1	NA	TGTGCCAGCAGCTCATATAGCGGGAGCTCCTACAATGAGCAGTTCTTC	CASSSYSGSSYNEQFF
13	TRBV28	NA	TRBJ2-7	NA	TGTGCCAGCAGTCTAGCGTTTACCTACGAGCAGTACTTC	CASSLAFTYEQYF
13	TRBV6-5	NA	TRBJ2-7	NA	TGTGCCAGCAGGTCCGACAATCCCTACGAGCAGTACTTC	CASRSDNPYEQYF
16	TRBV15	NA	TRBJ2-3	NA	TGTGCCACCAGCAGAGTTCTGGGGGCTCGCACAGATACGCAGTATTTT	CATSRVLGARTDTQYF
18	TRBV6-1	TRBD2	TRBJ2-3	NA	TGTGCCAGCAGTGAAGGGGTCGATCAGCGGGGGGGATTAGATACGCAGTATTTT	CASSEGVDQRGGLDTQYF
11	TRBV6-6	NA	TRBJ2-7	NA	TGTGCCTCCCAGGAGGGGTACGAGCAGTACTTC	CASQEGYEQYF
11	TRBV6-1	TRBD1	TRBJ1-1	NA	TGTGCCAGCAGACAGGGGGTTGAAGCTTTCTTT	CASRQGVEAFF
15	TRBV5-1	TRBD2	TRBJ2-1	NA	TGCGCCAGCAGCTTGGGTGCGGGGGGTACGAATGAGCAGTTCTTC	CASSLGAGGTNEQFF
11	TRBV2	NA	TRBJ1-5	few	TGTGCCAGCAGTGTCGATCAGCCCCAGCATTTT	CASSVDQPQHF
12	TRBV28	NA	TRBJ1-4	NA	TGTGCCAGCACCCAGGCGCAGGAAAAACTGTTTTTT	CASTQAQEKLFF
13	TRBV29-1	TRBD1	TRBJ2-7	once	TGCAGCGTCGGACAGGGGGTTGGCTACGAGCAGTACTTC	CSVGQGVGYEQYF
16	TRBV30	TRBD1	TRBJ2-7	NA	TGTGCCTGGAGCCGACCGATGGGGACAGGAGCCTACGAGCAGTACTTC	CAWSRPMGTGAYEQYF
14	TRBV5-1	TRBD2	TRBJ2-3	NA	TGCGCCAGTGGTAGCGGGCTTAGCACAGATACGCAGTATTTT	CASGSGLSTDTQYF
15	TRBV28	TRBD1	TRBJ2-2	NA	TGTGCCAGCAGCCGGGGGACAGGGAACACCGGGGAGCTGTTTTTT	CASSRGTGNTGELFF
14	TRBV6-6	TRBD1	TRBJ1-4	NA	TGTGCCAGCAGACGGGACAGGGATCAAGTAAAACTGTTTTTT	CASRRDRDQVKLFF
17	TRBV6-1	TRBD1	TRBJ2-7	NA	TGTGCCAGCAGTGAAGCTAAGCCGGGACAGGGAAACTACGAGCAGTACTTC	CASSEAKPGQGNYEQYF
19	TRBV11-2	TRBD1	TRBJ2-1	few	TGTGCCAGCAGTTTACACCTTCGAACAGGGGGCAACTCCTACAATGAGCAGTTCTTC	CASSLHLRTGGNSYNEQFF
16	TRBV11-3	TRBD2	TRBJ2-1	NA	TGTGCCAGCAGCTCGGGAGGTGGGATACCATACAATGAGCAGTTCTTC	CASSSGGGIPYNEQFF
15	TRBV19	NA	TRBJ1-5	NA	TGTGCCAGTAGTATAACGACAGGCTTCAATCAGCCCCAGCATTTT	CASSITTGFNQPQHF
15	TRBV2	TRBD1	TRBJ2-5	NA	TGTGCCAGCAGGGGGACAGGGGGCTCGGAAGAGACCCAGTACTTC	CASRGTGGSEETQYF
16	TRBV11-3	TRBD1	TRBJ2-1	few	TGTGCCAGCAGTTTAACAGGGGGCTCTAGCTACAATGAGCAGTTCTTC	CASSLTGGSSYNEQFF
15	TRBV30	NA	TRBJ2-7	NA	TGTGCCTGGAGTGTAGAGGGGGGGGGCTCGAGCGAGCAGTACTTC	CAWSVEGGGSSEQYF